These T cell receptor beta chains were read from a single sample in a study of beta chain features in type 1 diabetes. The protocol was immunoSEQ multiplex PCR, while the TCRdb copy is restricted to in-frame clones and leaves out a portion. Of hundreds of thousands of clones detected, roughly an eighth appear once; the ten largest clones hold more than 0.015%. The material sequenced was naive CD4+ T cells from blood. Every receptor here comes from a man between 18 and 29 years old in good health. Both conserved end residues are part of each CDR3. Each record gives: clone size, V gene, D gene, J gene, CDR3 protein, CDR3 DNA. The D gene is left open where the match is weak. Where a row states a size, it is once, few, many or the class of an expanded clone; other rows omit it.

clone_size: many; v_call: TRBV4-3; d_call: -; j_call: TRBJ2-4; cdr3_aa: CASSQVGYQNIQYF; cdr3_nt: TGCGCCAGCAGCCAAGTCGGGTACCAAAACATTCAGTACTTC
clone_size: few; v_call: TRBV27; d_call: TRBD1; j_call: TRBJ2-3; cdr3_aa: CASSRDQGALGVDTQYF; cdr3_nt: TGTGCCAGCAGCCGTGACCAGGGGGCGCTCGGTGTAGATACGCAGTATTTT
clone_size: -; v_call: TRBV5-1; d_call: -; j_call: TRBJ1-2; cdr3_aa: CASSLAGGTKNYGYTF; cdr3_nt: TGCGCCAGCAGCTTGGCCGGTGGGACAAAGAACTATGGCTACACCTTC
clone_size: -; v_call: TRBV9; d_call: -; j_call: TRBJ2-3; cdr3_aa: CASSANRDNTQYF; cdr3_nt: TGTGCCAGCAGCGCCAACAGGGACAATACGCAGTATTTT
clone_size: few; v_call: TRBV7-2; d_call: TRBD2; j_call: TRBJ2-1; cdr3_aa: CASELAGLSSYNEQFF; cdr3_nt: TGTGCCAGCGAACTAGCGGGCCTTAGCTCCTACAATGAGCAGTTCTTC
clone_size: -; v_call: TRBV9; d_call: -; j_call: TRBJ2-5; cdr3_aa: CASSDRLAGETQYF; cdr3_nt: TGTGCCAGCAGCGACCGACTGGCCGGGGAGACCCAGTACTTC
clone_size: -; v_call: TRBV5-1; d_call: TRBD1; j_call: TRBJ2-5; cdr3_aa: CASSSTGTGTTQYF; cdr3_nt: TGCGCCAGCAGCTCCACCGGGACAGGGACGACCCAGTACTTC
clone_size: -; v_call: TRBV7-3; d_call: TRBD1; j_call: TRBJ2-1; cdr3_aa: CASSPGQAYNEQFF; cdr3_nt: TGTGCCAGCAGCCCCGGACAGGCTTACAATGAGCAGTTCTTC
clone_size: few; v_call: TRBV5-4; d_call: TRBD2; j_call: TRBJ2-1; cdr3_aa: CASSLKLAGAVNEQFF; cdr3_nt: TGTGCCAGCAGCTTGAAACTAGCGGGGGCGGTCAATGAGCAGTTCTTC
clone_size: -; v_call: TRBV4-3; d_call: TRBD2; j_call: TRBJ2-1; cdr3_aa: CASSRIKHRLAGGDEQFF; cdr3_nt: TGCGCCAGCAGCCGGATCAAACACCGACTAGCGGGAGGCGATGAGCAGTTCTTC
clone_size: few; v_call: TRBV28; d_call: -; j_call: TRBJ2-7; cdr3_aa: CASSRQGSGYEQYF; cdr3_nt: TGTGCCAGCAGTCGGCAGGGCTCGGGCTACGAGCAGTACTTC
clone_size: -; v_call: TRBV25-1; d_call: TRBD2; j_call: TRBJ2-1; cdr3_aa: CASSGGLAGSLDNEQFF; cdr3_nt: TGTGCCAGCAGTGGTGGACTAGCGGGGAGCCTGGACAATGAGCAGTTCTTC
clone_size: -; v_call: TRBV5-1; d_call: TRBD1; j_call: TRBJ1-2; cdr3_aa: CASSSTGGLDGYTF; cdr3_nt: TGCGCCAGCAGCTCGACAGGGGGTTTGGATGGCTACACCTTC
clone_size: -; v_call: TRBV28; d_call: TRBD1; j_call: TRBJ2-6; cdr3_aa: CASSPGQGWSGANVLTF; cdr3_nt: TGTGCCAGCAGCCCGGGACAGGGATGGTCTGGGGCCAACGTCCTGACTTTC
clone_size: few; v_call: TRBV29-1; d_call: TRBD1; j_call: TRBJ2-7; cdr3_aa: CSVHTGGSYEQYF; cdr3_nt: TGCAGCGTACACACAGGGGGCTCCTACGAGCAGTACTTC
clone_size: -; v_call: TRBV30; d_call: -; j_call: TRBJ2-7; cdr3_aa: CAWSLRGREQYF; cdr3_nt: TGTGCCTGGAGCCTAAGGGGCCGCGAGCAGTACTTC
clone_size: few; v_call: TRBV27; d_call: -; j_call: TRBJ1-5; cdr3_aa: CASSLYSHPNQPQHF; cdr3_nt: TGTGCCAGCAGTTTATACTCCCATCCCAATCAGCCCCAGCATTTT
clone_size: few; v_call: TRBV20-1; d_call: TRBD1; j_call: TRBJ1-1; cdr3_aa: CSEQGETEAFF; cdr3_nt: TGCAGTGAACAGGGGGAGACTGAAGCTTTCTTT
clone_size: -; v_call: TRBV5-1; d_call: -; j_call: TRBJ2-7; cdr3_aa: CASSLHDSSYEQYF; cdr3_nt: TGCGCCAGCAGCTTGCATGACAGCTCCTACGAGCAGTACTTC
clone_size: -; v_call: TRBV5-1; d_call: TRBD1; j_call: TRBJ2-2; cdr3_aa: CASSPGQGRNTGELFF; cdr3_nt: TGCGCCAGCAGCCCCGGACAGGGGAGAAACACCGGGGAGCTGTTTTTT
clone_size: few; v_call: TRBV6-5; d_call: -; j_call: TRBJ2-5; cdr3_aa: CASSYSPGTQETQYF; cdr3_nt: TGTGCCAGCAGTTACTCGCCAGGTACCCAAGAGACCCAGTACTTC
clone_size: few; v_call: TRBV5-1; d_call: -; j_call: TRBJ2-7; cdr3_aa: CASSLERVHREQYF; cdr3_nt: TGCGCCAGCAGCTTGGAGAGGGTACACCGCGAGCAGTACTTC
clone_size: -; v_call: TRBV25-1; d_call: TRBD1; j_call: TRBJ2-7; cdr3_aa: CASSGGQGFSYEQYF; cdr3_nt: TGTGCCAGCAGTGGCGGACAGGGATTTTCGTACGAGCAGTACTTC
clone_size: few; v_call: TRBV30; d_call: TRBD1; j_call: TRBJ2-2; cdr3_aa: CASTGPNTGELFF; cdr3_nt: TGTGCCTCGACAGGGCCGAACACCGGGGAGCTGTTTTTT
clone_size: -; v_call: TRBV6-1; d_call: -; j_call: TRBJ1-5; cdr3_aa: CATSQGSNQPQHF; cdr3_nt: TGTGCCACATCGCAGGGTAGCAATCAGCCCCAGCATTTT
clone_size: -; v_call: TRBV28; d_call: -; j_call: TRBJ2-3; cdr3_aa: CASSYPRGVGKTDTQYF; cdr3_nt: TGTGCCAGCAGTTACCCCCGAGGTGTCGGCAAGACAGATACGCAGTATTTT
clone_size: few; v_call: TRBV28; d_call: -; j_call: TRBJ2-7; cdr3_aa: CASRKETYEQYF; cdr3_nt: TGTGCCAGCCGAAAAGAGACCTACGAGCAGTACTTC